Given below is one T cell receptor beta chain in context. The antigen is unknown. This CDR3 contains 16 residues. The V gene end was trimmed by 3 bases and the J gene end by 5 bases; junction bases not matched to a gene: 7. CDR1 is SGHDN, CDR2 FVKESK, per germline. TCRdb keeps only in-frame clones here, not all; method: immunoSEQ multiplex PCR. There are about 15,000 clones in the sample; around 71% occur only once, and approximately 10% lies in the top ten. The entry originates in a study of T cell clonotyping in hematopoietic cell transplantation. General study points: Higher Inverse Simpson Index values in graft donor and pretransplant recipient predicted broader posttransplant TCR diversity. After transplant, recipient diversity fell while pathologically expanded clonotypes grew through day 180.

The material sequenced was peripheral blood mononuclear cells. The rearrangement links TRBV14 to TRBJ2-2; 9 nucleotides agree with TRBD1. The TCR was taken from an older woman in good health. Some clones in this sample may be carry-over from other donors' samples. The CDR3 region is CASSQLQGAGTGELFF. CDR3 sequence (DNA): TGTGCCAGCAGCCAGCTACAGGGGGCTGGTACCGGGGAGCTGTTTTTT. Full variable domain (remainder filled in from reference TRBV14 and TRBJ2-2): EAGVTQFPSHSVIEKGQTVTLRCDPISGHDNLYWYRRVMGKEIKFLLHFVKESKQDESGMPNNRFLAERTGGTYSTLKVQPAELEDSGVYFCASSQLQGAGTGELFFGEGSRLTVL.